This TCR beta chain was identified during a study of graft-versus-host responses after intestinal transplantation. Study at large: Following induction with anti-thymocyte globulin, all recipients were given tacrolimus and steroids for two to three years.

The assay was immunoSEQ multiplex PCR, and TCRdb's table has in-frame clones only and misses some. The sample records 80,000 to 100,000 clones, 85% to 95% being singletons. This clone was counted once. What it recognizes is unknown. From germline, CDR1 is SGHDT and CDR2 YYEEEE. The CDR3 has 14 residues. V gave up 6 bases and J gave up 2 bases; unmatched junction bases: 4. The study, taken as a whole, reports: The highest levels of circulating GvH clones went along with early declines in HvG clones after transplant. Among recipient marrow samples, GvH clones were found; some appeared first in ileum or blood. Graft-versus-host to host-versus-graft clonal ratios in allografts were high in patients with graft-donor T cell macrochimerism.

The chain carries TRBV5-6 and TRBJ2-7; 11 bases align to TRBD1. Sequenced here: unstimulated CD8+ T cells sorted from spleen or lymph node cells, sampled before transplant. The clonotype originates from a human donor who was the organ donor for an intestinal transplant. The CDR3 loop is CASTPGQGAYEQYF. Written as DNA, the CDR3 is TGTGCCAGCACCCCGGGACAGGGGGCCTACGAGCAGTACTTC. The variable domain in full, completed from reference TRBV5-6 and TRBJ2-7, reads DAGVTQSPTHLIKTRGQQVTLRCSPKSGHDTVSWYQQALGQGPQFIFQYYEEEERQRGNFPDRFSGHQFPNYSSELNVNALLLGDSALYLCASTPGQGAYEQYFGPGTRLTVT.